Following are 21 T cell receptor beta chains from one sample sequenced in a study of T cells in Graves' hyperthyroidism and ophthalmopathy. Amplification yielded TCR beta CDR3 regions, with RNA transcripts as the source. RT-PCR in the first round (using the HTBI primer set) targeted the TCR CDR3. TCRdb re-analysed the multiplex PCR reads in MiXCR, keeping a single row per CDR3 protein. The sample contains roughly 750,000 distinct CDR3 sequences, about 15% of which appear only once. The sequenced material came from blood. These receptor sequences come from a man aged 18-30 years with Graves' hyperthyroidism.

This clonotype was seen ten or more times. The chain joins TRBV7-8 to TRBJ1-1; tentative D call: TRBD1 (5 bases). This CDR3 spans 13 amino acids. The germline CDR1 and CDR2 sequences are SGHVS and FQNEAQ. V shed 4 bases and J shed 5 bases, with 11 bases lying between them. The chain's CDR3 is CASSWDLGTEAFF. The CDR3 DNA reads TGTGCCAGCAGCTGGGACCTTGGGACTGAAGCTTTCTTT.

This chain connects TRBV12-3 or TRBV12-4 to TRBJ2-7; the D is unclear. This CDR3 has 14 amino acids. The V and J ends lost 6 bases and 3 bases respectively, with 15 bases between them. CDR3 protein: CASSLSATLYEQYF. The CDR3 DNA reads TGTGCCAGCAGCTTAAGCGCGACGCTCTACGAGCAGTACTTC.

In this sample, this clonotype turned up many times. The chain uses TRBV20-1 and TRBJ1-6; 8 nucleotides agree with TRBD1. The CDR3 consists of 15 residues. The germline V gene has CDR1 DFQATT and CDR2 SNEGSKA (reference sequence). With V trimmed by 6 bases and J by 9 bases, 13 bases remained unmatched. The CDR3 nucleotides are TGCAGTGCGCCTAGAAGGACAGGGAGGGGTTCACCCCTCCACTTT. Its protein product is CSAPRRTGRGSPLHF.

This clonotype was picked up many times. V usage is TRBV7-9 and J usage is TRBJ2-1; D remains ambiguous. CDR3 length: 12 residues. The germline CDR1 and CDR2 sequences are SEHNR and FQNEAQ (reference sequence). The ends were cut back, 5 bases at V and 7 bases at J, with 9 bases in the middle. Here the CDR3 reads CASSLTRNEQFF. CDR3 DNA: TGTGCCAGCAGCCTCACCCGGAATGAGCAGTTCTTC.

The sample holds a few counts of this clonotype. The CDR3 loop reads CASGSDFLPGGEQFF. CDR3 nucleotides: TGTGCTAGTGGTTCCGACTTCCTCCCGGGGGGTGAGCAGTTCTTC. V and J are TRBV12-5 and TRBJ2-1; 7 nucleotides line up with TRBD2. Germline CDR1 LGHNT, CDR2 FRNRAP. CDR3 length: 15 amino acids. V was pared by 4 bases and J by 9 bases, with 12 bases of the junction left unmatched.

This clonotype was seen at least ten times. This chain uses TRBV28 with TRBJ2-7; no reliable D call. The CDR3 totals 15 residues. The V and J ends lost 6 bases and 3 bases respectively, with 18 bases between them. Germline V gene sequence: CDR1 MDHEN, CDR2 SYDVKM. The CDR3 sequence is CASRFERGGNYEQYF. The CDR3 coding sequence is TGTGCCAGCAGGTTTGAGCGAGGTGGGAACTACGAGCAGTACTTC.

This rearrangement joins TRBV12-3 or TRBV12-4 to TRBJ1-2, with D unresolved. V shed 3 bases and J shed 6 bases, with 11 bases lying between them. The CDR3 is 13 amino acids. The CDR3 bases are TGTGCCAGCAGTTTTCCTTCCGGCCATGGCTACACCTTC. Translating it yields CASSFPSGHGYTF.

Comments on this clonotype: A much larger clone sits a single nucleotide away, making a read error possible. V is TRBV30 and J is TRBJ2-1; no definite D call. Germline-derived CDR1 and CDR2 are GTSNPN and SVGIG (reference sequence). This CDR3 contains 14 residues. V lost 0 bases and J 8 bases, leaving 14 bases between the germline ends. The CDR3 bases are TGTGCCTGGAGTGTACTCATTAGCCGCGATGAGCAGTTCTTC. Its translation: CAWSVLISRDEQFF.

This clonotype occurred a few times. The chain uses TRBV6-1 and TRBJ2-6; perhaps TRBD2 as D (6 bases). The CDR3 spans 17 residues. The germline V gene encodes CDR1 MNHNS and CDR2 SASEGT. Trimming cost V 5 bases and J 4 bases, with 18 bases left between them. DNA for the CDR3: TGTGCCAGCAGTCCGGGGGTGGGAGGAGCAGGGGCCAACGTCCTGACTTTC. This gives the protein CASSPGVGGAGANVLTF.

This chain links TRBV7-9 with TRBJ1-5, with unresolved D. V shed 4 bases and J shed 5 bases, with 6 bases lying between them. The CDR3 runs 12 residues. Germline V gene sequence: CDR1 SEHNR, CDR2 FQNEAQ (reference sequence). The CDR3 nucleotides read TGTGCCAGCAGCTACAGTGATCAGCCCCAGCATTTT. It is translated as CASSYSDQPQHF.

The chain links TRBV4-1 to TRBJ2-2, with D unclear. CDR1 is MGHRA and CDR2 is YSYEKL in the germline V gene. The CDR3 runs 17 residues. V gave up 0 bases and J gave up 5 bases, with 16 bases separating them. The CDR3 reads CASSQDPTSSRTGELFF. CDR3 coding DNA: TGCGCCAGCAGCCAAGATCCGACTTCCTCCCGTACCGGGGAGCTGTTTTTT.

This clonotype came up many times. The V gene is TRBV2, the J gene TRBJ2-3; D call uncertain. The CDR3 covers 12 residues. The V and J ends lost 4 bases and 3 bases respectively, with 5 bases between them. Looked up from germline, CDR1 is SNHLY and CDR2 is FYNNEI. In DNA form, the CDR3 reads TGTGCCAGCAGTGGAGATACAGATACGCAGTATTTT. Protein product: CASSGDTDTQYF.

This clonotype was found a few times. The chain is built from TRBV12-3 or TRBV12-4 and TRBJ2-7; D perhaps matches TRBD1 (7 bases). CDR3 length: 15 amino acids. Trimming left V 1 base short and J 0 bases short, with 10 bases between. The CDR3, as DNA: TGTGCCAGCAGTTTAGGCAGGGGGGACTCCTACGAGCAGTACTTC. This gives the protein CASSLGRGDSYEQYF.

Only a few counts were recorded for this clonotype. The chain is built from TRBV19 and TRBJ2-1, with 8 bases fitting TRBD1. The CDR3 consists of 19 residues. V lost 7 bases, J lost 0 bases, and 17 bases stayed unmatched. Germline assignment: CDR1 LNHDA and CDR2 SQIVND (reference sequence). Here the CDR3 reads CASTHGGQGALSSYNEQFF. CDR3 bases: TGTGCCAGTACCCACGGAGGGCAGGGGGCCCTTAGCTCCTACAATGAGCAGTTCTTC.

This clonotype was seen ten or more times. The chain is built from TRBV20-1 and TRBJ2-5; D gene unclear. CDR1 and CDR2 (germline): DFQATT, SNEGSKA (reference sequence). V dropped 0 bases and J dropped 5 bases, with 16 bases sitting between them. CDR3 length equals 15 residues. CDR3 in DNA: TGCAGTGCTAGAGATGGGTTGCGTTTGCACGAGACCCAGTACTTC. It specifies CSARDGLRLHETQYF.

In the case of this clonotype: A much larger clone is a single base away; this may be a read error. The V gene is TRBV5-1, the J gene TRBJ2-1; D not resolved. Germline V CDR1 and CDR2: SGHRS, YFSETQ. The CDR3 is 18 residues long. CDR3 DNA: TGCGCCAGCAGCTTGGATGGCTTTCCCTCGAGGTCCTACAATGAGCGGTTCTTC. Amino acids: CASSLDGFPSRSYNERFF.

This clonotype was seen more than once but under ten times. This chain uses TRBV9 with TRBJ1-2, with unresolved D. The CDR3 sequence is 14 residues long. Trimming cost V 0 bases and J 6 bases, with 12 bases left between them. Germline V CDR1 and CDR2: SGDLS, YYNGEE. CDR3 protein: CASSVDKDGNGYTF. The CDR3 nucleotides read TGTGCCAGCAGCGTAGACAAAGACGGGAATGGCTACACCTTC.

This clonotype was seen a few times. The chain couples TRBV7-3 to TRBJ2-1; TRBD2 matches 13 bases. With V trimmed by 5 bases and J by 10 bases, 2 bases remained unmatched. The CDR3 extends over 13 amino acids. Germline lookup yields CDR1 SGHTA and CDR2 FQGTGA. The CDR3 DNA follows: TGTGCCAGCAGCAAGGGACTAGCGGGAGAGCAGTTCTTC. Translated, it gives CASSKGLAGEQFF. Supplemented by reference TRBV7-3 and TRBJ2-1, the full variable domain reads GAGVSQTPSNKVTEKGKYVELRCDPISGHTALYWYRQSLGQGPEFLIYFQGTGAADDSGLPNDRFFAVRPEGSVSTLKIQRTERGDSAVYLCASSKGLAGEQFFGPGTRLTVL.

This clonotype turned up a few times. The chain employs TRBV7-9 and TRBJ1-4; maybe TRBD1 (5 bases). The ends were cut back, 2 bases at V and 6 bases at J, with 10 bases in the middle. The CDR3 consists of 14 residues. Germline-derived CDR1 and CDR2 are SEHNR and FQNEAQ (reference sequence). Here the CDR3 reads CASSLPGPDEKLFF. As DNA, the CDR3 is TGTGCCAGCAGCTTACCGGGACCCGATGAAAAACTGTTTTTT.

In this sample, this clonotype turned up many times. CDR3 residues: CAWSVQDTSYEQYF. The DNA for the CDR3 is TGTGCCTGGAGTGTACAGGACACTTCCTACGAGCAGTACTTC. The J gene is TRBJ2-7, the V gene TRBV30; D may be TRBD1 (5 bases). Germline V CDR1 and CDR2: GTSNPN, SVGIG (reference sequence). The CDR3 totals 14 residues. V was trimmed by 0 bases and J by 1 base, leaving 10 bases between them. Full variable domain (outside the CDR3, taken from reference TRBV30 and TRBJ2-7): SQTIHQWPATLVQPVGSPLSLECTVEGTSNPNLYWYRQAAGRGLQLLFYSVGIGQISSEVPQNLSASRPQDRQFILSSKKLLLSDSGFYLCAWSVQDTSYEQYFGPGTRLTVT.

V gene TRBV25-1 combines with J gene TRBJ2-1; D is unresolved. Trimming pared 3 bases from V and 2 bases from J, leaving 11 bases between. The CDR3 runs 15 residues. The V gene's germline CDR1 is MGHDK and CDR2 SYGVNS. This chain's CDR3 is CASSDIQETYNEQFF. In nucleotides, the CDR3 is TGTGCCAGCAGTGATATTCAGGAAACCTACAATGAGCAGTTCTTC. The variable domain in full, completed from reference TRBV25-1 and TRBJ2-1, reads EADIYQTPRYLVIGTGKKITLECSQTMGHDKMYWYQQDPGMELHLIHYSYGVNSTEKGDLSSESTVSRIRTEHFPLTLESARPSHTSQYLCASSDIQETYNEQFFGPGTRLTVL.